This TCR beta chain was obtained from a study of regulatory T cells in long-lasting Graves disease. Study outcomes and limitations: Patients with persistent disease showed a bias toward TRBV28, TRBJ1-2 and TRBJ2-5.

The TCR beta library used iRepertoire HTBI primers with Arm-PCR amplification of CDR3. Using its own MiXCR run on the multiplex PCR reads, TCRdb lists one record per CDR3 protein. The data hold approximately 470,000 distinct CDR3 sequences, with around 21% observed a single time. The length of the CDR3 is 15 residues. Germline values: CDR1 MNHEY, CDR2 SMNVEV (reference sequence). V lost 5 bases to trimming and J lost 4 bases, with 17 bases between them. Described time point: persistent/refractory GD, antithyroid drugs over 5 years with positive TRAb. PBMC-derived RNA was used for the TCR library. Graves' disease diagnoses followed American Thyroid Association guidelines. Many counts were recorded for this clonotype. Its target is not known.

The clonotype originates from a female donor with Graves disease. The gene calls are TRBV27 and TRBJ1-2, with D perhaps matching TRBD1 (6 bases). The sequences come from peripheral blood mononuclear cells (PBMCs), collected when the disease was refractory, from a patient treated with antithyroid drugs. CDR3 sequence (DNA): TGTGCCAGCAGTCCCAACAGGGTAGGAGGCTATGGCTACACCTTC. Amino acids: CASSPNRVGGYGYTF.